The 17 T cell receptor beta chains below were found in one sample sequenced in a study of cytomegalovirus exposure and HLA in healthy donors. Primers included in the PCR were 60 Vbeta and 13 Jbeta primers. Generated by immunoSEQ multiplex PCR, the TCRdb table keeps only in-frame clones and is missing some. The table includes over 90,000 clones, roughly 74% detected once. The source material was PBMCs. Source of these receptors: a woman between 70 and 85 years old in good health and CMV-seropositive.

The rearrangement uses TRBV7-9 and TRBJ2-3; 9 positions agree with TRBD1. Germline V gives CDR1 SEHNR, CDR2 FQNEAQ (reference sequence). The V segment lost 4 bases and the J segment 3 bases; nucleotides outside the gene matches: 8. CDR3 length equals 16 residues. CDR3 bases: TGTGCCAGCAGCTCGCCGAACAGGGGGCAAACAGATACGCAGTATTTT. Amino acids: CASSSPNRGQTDTQYF.

The J gene is TRBJ2-1, the V gene TRBV18, with D maybe TRBD2 (5 bases). The CDR3 loop spans 11 amino acids. CDR1 KGHSH and CDR2 LQKENI come from the germline V gene. V was pared by 2 bases and J by 10 bases, with 6 bases between. CDR3 region: CASSPTGEQFF. CDR3 in DNA: TGTGCCAGCTCACCAACGGGGGAGCAGTTCTTC.

The chain uses TRBV11-2 and TRBJ2-7, with 8 bases fitting TRBD2. The junction had 7 bases not matched to a gene; V was cut back by 4 bases and J by 5 bases. Germline CDR1 reads SGHAT; CDR2 reads FQNNGV. The length of the CDR3 is 14 residues. CDR3 in amino acids: CASSSNGGGNEQYF. CDR3 bases: TGTGCCAGCAGCTCCAACGGGGGGGGCAACGAGCAGTACTTC.

This clone was detected once. This CDR3 is also generated by other DNA sequences in the sample. This rearrangement joins TRBV10-3 to TRBJ2-7; 9 bases fit TRBD2. The V segment lost 8 bases and the J segment 0 bases; nucleotides outside the gene matches: 11. The CDR3 is 16 amino acids. CDR1 is ENHRY, CDR2 SYGVKD, per germline. Here the CDR3 reads CAIGEGSGRGSYEQYF. The CDR3 bases are TGTGCCATCGGGGAAGGTAGCGGGAGAGGCTCCTACGAGCAGTACTTC.

The sample holds one count of this clone. The chain links TRBV4-2 to TRBJ2-1; D is possibly TRBD2 (6 bases). This CDR3 comprises 13 residues. Trimming removed 0 bases from V and 9 bases from J, with 9 bases in between. Germline V gene sequence: CDR1 LGHNA, CDR2 YNFKEQ. CDR3 region: CASSQDPEGEQFF. In nucleotides, the CDR3 is TGTGCCAGCAGCCAAGATCCGGAGGGTGAGCAGTTCTTC.

CDR3 in DNA: TGCGCCAGCAGACCTGACAGCATCTCTGGAAACACCATATATTTT. Its protein product is CASRPDSISGNTIYF. This chain connects TRBV5-1 to TRBJ1-3; a possible D gene is TRBD1 (5 bases). This CDR3 comprises 15 residues. CDR1 and CDR2 from the germline V gene are SGHRS and YFSETQ. The ends were cut back, 5 bases at V and 0 bases at J, with 12 bases in the middle. The full variable domain, with the rest looked up from reference TRBV5-1 and TRBJ1-3, is KAGVTQTPRYLIKTRGQQVTLSCSPISGHRSVSWYQQTPGQGLQFLFEYFSETQRNKGNFPGRFSGRQFSNSRSEMNVSTLELGDSALYLCASRPDSISGNTIYFGEGSWLTVV.

V is TRBV30 and J is TRBJ2-7; D is possibly TRBD1 (6 bases). Germline V gene lookup returns CDR1 GTSNPN and CDR2 SVGIG (reference sequence). CDR3 length: 14 residues. Trimming left V 2 bases short and J 4 bases short, with 15 bases between. The CDR3 sequence is CAWSSQGRYYEQYF. The CDR3 region has the DNA TGTGCCTGGAGTTCCCAGGGGAGATATTACGAGCAGTACTTC.

The chain links TRBV2 to TRBJ1-4; D is uncertain. Germline V gene data show CDR1 as SNHLY and CDR2 as FYNNEI. The CDR3 consists of 15 residues. V was trimmed by 2 bases and J by 10 bases, leaving 17 bases between them. For the CDR3, the DNA is TGTGCCAGCAGTGAACGGTCCACATCAGGAGGAAAACTGTTTTTT. Translation gives CASSERSTSGGKLFF.

V usage is TRBV5-1 and J usage is TRBJ1-1, with a tentative D call TRBD1 (6 bases). Germline CDR1 reads SGHRS; CDR2 reads YFSETQ. The germline V and J ends were trimmed by 0 bases and 4 bases, with 10 bases remaining between them. This CDR3 is 14 amino acids long. The CDR3 bases are TGCGCCAGCAGCTTGGGCCAGGGGCTCACTGAAGCTTTCTTT. Its translation is CASSLGQGLTEAFF.

The V and J genes are TRBV5-8 and TRBJ2-5; D is ambiguous. V was shortened by 1 base and J by 2 bases, with 9 bases between the two germline ends. Germline CDR1 is SGHTS and CDR2 is YDEGEE. The length of the CDR3 is 14 residues. DNA for the CDR3: TGTGCCAGCAGCTTGAGACTCCGTCAAGAGACCCAGTACTTC. This codes for CASSLRLRQETQYF.

The chain couples TRBV29-1 to TRBJ2-1; 8 positions agree with TRBD2. V trimming: 4 bases; J trimming: 7 bases; junction bases outside the gene matches: 18. The CDR3 is 17 amino acids. Germline CDR1 is SQVTM and CDR2 is ANQGSEA. DNA for the CDR3: TGCAGCGTTGGGGCTTTTGCTATAGCGGGATTGGGGAATGAGCAGTTCTTC. Translation: CSVGAFAIAGLGNEQFF.

V gene TRBV12-5 combines with J gene TRBJ2-7; 13 bases agree with TRBD2. V was clipped by 4 bases and J by 6 bases; unmatched bases: 21. The length of the CDR3 is 20 residues. Per the germline V gene, CDR1 is LGHNT and CDR2 is FRNRAP. Written as DNA, the CDR3 is TGTGCTAGTGGTTATGTCGGACTAGCGGGAGTGCTTGCCGGGTTCTCCGAGCAGTACTTC. Translated, it gives CASGYVGLAGVLAGFSEQYF.

The chain has TRBV28 and TRBJ2-7; D is perhaps TRBD2 (5 bases). Deletions cut 3 bases from V and 5 bases from J, with 20 bases between. Germline CDR1 MDHEN, CDR2 SYDVKM. The CDR3 is made up of 16 amino acids. The CDR3 DNA reads TGTGCCAGCAGTTTTGGAGGTTTAGAGGGCGTCGACGAGCAGTACTTC. This sequence encodes CASSFGGLEGVDEQYF.

The CDR3 spells CASSASVFEGYTF. The CDR3 DNA reads TGTGCCAGCAGCGCCTCGGTCTTCGAGGGCTACACCTTC. The V and J genes are TRBV7-9 and TRBJ1-2; D remains ambiguous. CDR1 is SEHNR, CDR2 FQNEAQ, per germline (reference sequence). This CDR3 contains 13 residues. V lost 5 bases, J lost 8 bases, and 15 bases lay in between.

This sequence joins TRBV12-5 and TRBJ2-3, with 7 positions matching TRBD1. V lost 4 bases and J lost 0; bases outside the gene matches: 1. Germline values: CDR1 LGHNT, CDR2 FRNRAP. This CDR3 contains 14 residues. Written as DNA, the CDR3 is TGTGCTAGTGGTTCACAGGGGAGCACAGATACGCAGTATTTT. This sequence encodes CASGSQGSTDTQYF. The full variable domain, in which reference TRBV12-5 and TRBJ2-3 provide the parts outside the CDR3, is DARVTQTPRHKVTEMGQEVTMRCQPILGHNTVFWYRQTMMQGLELLAYFRNRAPLDDSGMPKDRFSAEMPDATLATLKIQPSEPRDSAVYFCASGSQGSTDTQYFGPGTRLTVL.

The chain recombines TRBV19 with TRBJ2-1, with 7 positions matching TRBD1. From germline, CDR1 is LNHDA and CDR2 SQIVND (reference sequence). Trimming took 4 bases from V and 0 from J; bases not matched to a gene: 9. The length of the CDR3 is 17 residues. DNA of the CDR3: TGTGCCAGTAGTACCCACAGGGGATGGGCCTCCTACAATGAGCAGTTCTTC. This codes for CASSTHRGWASYNEQFF. Combining the CDR3 with reference TRBV19 and TRBJ2-1 gives the whole variable domain DGGITQSPKYLFRKEGQNVTLSCEQNLNHDAMYWYRQDPGQGLRLIYYSQIVNDFQKGDIAEGYSVSREKKESFPLTVTSAQKNPTAFYLCASSTHRGWASYNEQFFGPGTRLTVL.

This rearrangement joins TRBV28 to TRBJ1-2; 12 bases fit TRBD1. Unmatched junction bases numbered 9, after V lost 5 bases and J lost 5 bases. CDR3 length: 16 residues. In germline, CDR1 is MDHEN, CDR2 SYDVKM. CDR3 protein: CASSTTGTGGWYGYTF. CDR3 DNA sequence: TGTGCCAGCAGTACTACCGGGACAGGGGGCTGGTATGGCTACACCTTC.